The 28 T cell receptor beta chains below all came from one sample that was sequenced in a study of multiple sclerosis patients with progressive multifocal leukoencephalopathy. Time point here: before natalizumab initiation. Produced via immunoSEQ multiplex PCR; TCRdb's table is partial and in-frame only. The table lists 25,000 to 35,000 clones, approximately 90% of them singletons. The sequenced material came from PBMCs. These TCRs come from a human donor with multiple sclerosis.

The CDR3 sequence is CASSVTGDGNTEAFF. The CDR3 DNA reads as TGTGCCAGCAGCGTTACAGGGGATGGGAACACTGAAGCTTTCTTT. The V gene is TRBV9, the J gene TRBJ1-1; 7 bases are a match to TRBD1. Germline assignment: CDR1 SGDLS and CDR2 YYNGEE. The ends lost 2 bases at V and 1 base at J; junction bases unmatched: 5. CDR3 size: 15 residues. Drawing the rest from reference TRBV9 and TRBJ1-1, the complete variable domain is DSGVTQTPKHLITATGQRVTLRCSPRSGDLSVYWYQQSLDQGLQFLIQYYNGEERAKGNILERFSAQQFPDLHSELNLSSLELGDSALYFCASSVTGDGNTEAFFGQGTRLTVV.

This clone has a handful of counts. This sequence joins TRBV4-3 and TRBJ1-5; a possible D gene is TRBD1 (6 bases). The germline V gene has CDR1 LGHNA and CDR2 YSLEER. The CDR3 is made up of 15 amino acids. V dropped 0 bases and J dropped 4 bases, with 10 bases sitting between them. The CDR3 sequence: CASSQDGRGNQPQHF. The CDR3 region has the DNA TGCGCCAGCAGCCAAGACGGTAGGGGGAATCAGCCCCAGCATTTT.

The chain uses TRBV7-2 and TRBJ2-7; tentative D call: TRBD2 (5 bases). V dropped 4 bases and J dropped 2 bases, with 12 bases sitting between them. Germline V gives CDR1 SGHTA, CDR2 FQGNSA. There are 14 residues in the CDR3. CDR3 sequence (DNA): TGTGCCAGCAGCTCCCGTAGCGCCCCCTACGAGCAGTACTTC. It yields the protein CASSSRSAPYEQYF.

This clone came up once. The rearrangement links TRBV13 to TRBJ1-1; D not certain. Trimming stripped 3 bases from V and 1 base from J, with 9 bases between. This CDR3 comprises 14 residues. Germline CDR1 PRHDT, CDR2 FYEKMQ (reference sequence). The CDR3 nucleotides read TGTGCCAGCAGCTTTTTCGGGGAGAACACTGAAGCTTTCTTT. Residues: CASSFFGENTEAFF.

The rearrangement joins TRBV5-4 to TRBJ1-4, with 7 bases that match TRBD1. V dropped 4 bases and J dropped 8; count of bases not matched to a gene: 8. The germline V gene encodes CDR1 SGHNT and CDR2 YYREEE (reference sequence). The CDR3 runs 14 residues. The CDR3 is CASSPAGGNEKLFF. CDR3 nucleotide sequence: TGTGCCAGCAGCCCCGCAGGGGGGAACGAAAAACTGTTTTTT.

The genes are TRBV30 and TRBJ2-1; 7 bases are shared with TRBD2. The V and J ends lost 8 bases and 7 bases, in that order; junction bases with no gene match: 14. The CDR3 loop spans 14 amino acids. Germline CDR1 reads GTSNPN; CDR2 reads SVGIG (reference sequence). Here the CDR3 DNA reads TGTGCCCGTACTGTTGCGGGAGCGAATAATGAGCAGTTCTTC. Encoded protein: CARTVAGANNEQFF.

The CDR3 DNA follows: TGTGCCAGCAGCTTAGCGCTGAGTAGCGGGGGGTACACAGATACGCAGTATTTT. Amino acid sequence: CASSLALSSGGYTDTQYF. The chain couples TRBV7-9 to TRBJ2-3, with 10 bases lining up with TRBD2. Trimming at V came to 0 bases and at J to 2 bases, leaving 8 bases not matched to a gene. Germline V gene sequence: CDR1 SEHNR, CDR2 FQNEAQ (reference sequence). The CDR3 loop spans 18 amino acids.

The J gene is TRBJ1-2, the V gene TRBV7-9, with a weak D call TRBD1 (5 bases). Germline CDR1 reads SEHNR; CDR2 reads FQNEAQ (reference sequence). The CDR3 extends over 14 amino acids. V lost 5 bases to trimming and J lost 4 bases, with 14 bases between them. The CDR3 loop is CASSPQGKGYGYTF. In nucleotides, the CDR3 is TGTGCCAGCAGCCCCCAGGGAAAAGGCTATGGCTACACCTTC.

The chain carries TRBV27 and TRBJ1-5; tentative D call: TRBD1 (6 bases). The V end lost 6 bases, the J end lost 3 bases, and 12 bases lay between the germline ends. The length of the CDR3 is 14 residues. Germline V CDR1 and CDR2: MNHEY, SMNVEV (reference sequence). Here the CDR3 reads CASSLRDNNQPQHF. In DNA, the CDR3 is TGTGCCAGCAGCCTCAGGGACAACAATCAGCCCCAGCATTTT.

This clone has only a few counts. The V and J genes are TRBV19 and TRBJ1-1; D possibly corresponds to TRBD1 (5 bases). The CDR3 loop spans 15 amino acids. The V gene lost 6 bases and the J gene lost 2 bases, with 16 bases spanning the gap. From germline, CDR1 is LNHDA and CDR2 SQIVND (reference sequence). The CDR3: CASRKDDRRNTEAFF. The DNA for the CDR3 is TGTGCCAGTAGGAAAGATGACAGACGAAACACTGAAGCTTTCTTT.

This clone has just a few counts. The rearrangement joins TRBV7-9 to TRBJ1-2, with D perhaps TRBD1 (5 bases). Germline CDR1 SEHNR, CDR2 FQNEAQ (reference sequence). V was pared by 1 base and J by 6 bases, with 12 bases between. The CDR3 covers 14 residues. This CDR3 is CASSLGGSGNGYTF. The CDR3 DNA is TGTGCCAGCAGCTTAGGGGGGAGTGGTAATGGCTACACCTTC.

J is TRBJ2-3 and V is TRBV19; 7 bases align to TRBD2. The CDR3 contains 16 residues. Germline loops: CDR1 LNHDA, CDR2 SQIVND (reference sequence). After removal of 5 bases from V and 1 base from J, the junction contained 9 bases not matched to a gene. The CDR3 here is CASSSIAGVGTDTQYF. As DNA, the CDR3 is TGTGCCAGTAGTTCGATAGCGGGTGTGGGCACAGATACGCAGTATTTT.

This clone was detected only a few times. The chain couples TRBV25-1 to TRBJ1-1, with TRBD1 as a possible D gene (5 bases). V shed 2 bases and J shed 3 bases, with 13 bases lying between them. CDR1 and CDR2 from the germline V gene are MGHDK and SYGVNS. This CDR3 has 15 residues. The CDR3 nucleotides are TGTGCCAGCAGTGAAGGGGGGGGGAGGTACACTGAAGCTTTCTTT. It yields the protein CASSEGGGRYTEAFF.

V usage is TRBV7-9 and J usage is TRBJ1-6; D is ambiguous. Germline V gene data show CDR1 as SEHNR and CDR2 as FQNEAQ (reference sequence). V dropped 3 bases and J dropped 6 bases, with 3 bases sitting between them. The CDR3 runs to 12 residues. As DNA, the CDR3 is TGTGCCAGCAGCTTGGTTAATTCACCCCTCCACTTT. Encoded protein: CASSLVNSPLHF.

V gene TRBV7-3 combines with J gene TRBJ2-1; 14 nucleotides match TRBD2. Germline values: CDR1 SGHTA, CDR2 FQGTGA. V lost 5 bases, J lost 9 bases, and 6 bases stayed unmatched. This CDR3 comprises 15 residues. CDR3 sequence reads: CASSLTGTSGSEQFF. As DNA, the CDR3 is TGTGCCAGCAGCCTTACCGGGACTAGCGGGAGTGAGCAGTTCTTC.

The rearrangement joins TRBV9 to TRBJ2-7; D unclear. CDR1 and CDR2 from the germline V gene are SGDLS and YYNGEE. Trimming left V 0 bases short and J 4 bases short, with 14 bases between. This CDR3 region has 15 residues. The CDR3 DNA follows: TGTGCCAGCAGCGTAGCTATGGGATACCAATACGAGCAGTACTTC. Translated, it gives CASSVAMGYQYEQYF.

The chain combines TRBV28 with TRBJ1-3, with TRBD1 matching 9 bases. V trimming: 3 bases; J trimming: 6 bases; junction bases outside the gene matches: 6. The V gene's germline CDR1 is MDHEN and CDR2 SYDVKM. The CDR3 has 15 amino acids. The chain's CDR3 is CASSFLGQGKNTIYF. Written as DNA, the CDR3 is TGTGCCAGCAGTTTCCTCGGACAGGGGAAAAACACCATATATTTT.

The chain combines TRBV6-6 with TRBJ1-3, with 8 positions matching TRBD1. After removal of 5 bases from V and 3 bases from J, the junction contained 3 bases not matched to a gene. Germline CDR1 and CDR2: MNHNY and SVGAGI (reference sequence). This CDR3 spans 14 amino acids. The CDR3 is CASSQTGGGNTIYF. CDR3 DNA: TGTGCCAGCAGTCAAACAGGGGGTGGAAACACCATATATTTT.

V gene TRBV7-2 combines with J gene TRBJ2-1; 7 bases align to TRBD2. There are 15 residues in the CDR3. V was clipped by 1 base and J by 12 bases; unmatched bases: 12. Germline-derived CDR1 and CDR2 are SGHTA and FQGNSA. The CDR3 DNA reads as TGTGCCAGCAGCTTAGTGGTGGGCGGCGGGAGTGGGCAGTTCTTC. This codes for CASSLVVGGGSGQFF.

The chain combines TRBV4-1 with TRBJ2-7; possibly TRBD2 for D (6 bases). Trimming took 1 base from V and 1 from J, leaving 11 bases between them. CDR3 length equals 15 residues. Germline lookup yields CDR1 MGHRA and CDR2 YSYEKL. The CDR3 bases are TGCGCCAGCAGCCAAGTAATGGGAGGTTCCTACGAGCAGTACTTC. Its translation: CASSQVMGGSYEQYF.

The chain has TRBV5-1 and TRBJ2-3; 8 nucleotides agree with TRBD1. V dropped 4 bases and J dropped 1; count of bases not matched to a gene: 5. Per the germline V gene, CDR1 is SGHRS and CDR2 is YFSETQ. The CDR3 sequence is 15 residues long. CDR3 in amino acids: CASSPGGLGTDTQYF. CDR3 coding DNA: TGCGCCAGCAGCCCAGGGGGCTTAGGCACAGATACGCAGTATTTT.

The chain uses TRBV4-3 and TRBJ2-1; 8 bases are shared with TRBD2. Germline trimming cut 5 bases from V and 0 bases from J; bases unmatched to any gene: 3. CDR3 length: 15 residues. The germline V gene encodes CDR1 LGHNA and CDR2 YSLEER. The CDR3 region is CASSSSGSSYNEQFF. The DNA for the CDR3 is TGCGCCAGCAGCTCGAGCGGGAGCTCCTACAATGAGCAGTTCTTC.

This clone has just a few counts. The chain employs TRBV7-3 and TRBJ2-1, with TRBD2 matching over 9 bases. The germline CDR1 and CDR2 sequences are SGHTA and FQGTGA. The length of the CDR3 is 15 residues. After removal of 3 bases from V and 0 bases from J, the junction contained 0 bases not matched to a gene. For the CDR3, the DNA is TGTGCCAGCAGCTTTAGCGGGAGCTCCTACAATGAGCAGTTCTTC. It translates to CASSFSGSSYNEQFF.

V gene TRBV5-8 combines with J gene TRBJ1-5, with D possibly TRBD1 on 5 matching bases. Germline V gene data show CDR1 as SGHTS and CDR2 as YDEGEE. The CDR3 is made up of 15 amino acids. V lost 3 bases to trimming and J lost 6 bases, with 16 bases between them. In DNA form, the CDR3 reads TGTGCCAGCAGCTCCGGGCGGAGGGGTTTTCAGCCCCAGCATTTT. Its translation: CASSSGRRGFQPQHF.

The CDR3 DNA is TGCGCCAGCAGCCGAGATTTCTCCTACGAGCAGTACTTC. It encodes CASSRDFSYEQYF. The rearrangement links TRBV4-3 to TRBJ2-7; D remains unclear. The germline V gene has CDR1 LGHNA and CDR2 YSLEER. The CDR3 runs to 13 residues. V was trimmed by 4 bases and J by 0 bases, leaving 7 bases between them.

This chain joins TRBV6-1 and TRBJ2-7; maybe TRBD2 (6 bases). This CDR3 is 15 amino acids long. CDR1 MNHNS and CDR2 SASEGT come from the germline V gene. V was pared by 9 bases and J by 2 bases, with 20 bases between. CDR3 coding DNA: TGTGCCAGTCGCCTTGGAGGGCCAACGACCTACGAGCAGTACTTC. It encodes CASRLGGPTTYEQYF.

V is TRBV28 and J is TRBJ1-2, with 7 bases matching TRBD1. Trimming cost V 5 bases and J 6 bases; bases outside gene matches: 9. CDR3 length equals 14 residues. The germline gives CDR1 MDHEN, CDR2 SYDVKM. As DNA, the CDR3 is TGTGCCAGCAGTGTATCAGGGACAGACCATGGCTACACCTTC. It yields the protein CASSVSGTDHGYTF.

The rearrangement links TRBV7-2 to TRBJ2-7, with D tentatively TRBD1 (6 bases). Germline V gene lookup returns CDR1 SGHTA and CDR2 FQGNSA. V was trimmed by 1 base and J by 5 bases, leaving 12 bases between them. The CDR3 covers 14 residues. Here the CDR3 DNA reads TGTGCCAGCAGCTTAGTTTGGGGGCAGCACGAGCAGTACTTC. This translates into CASSLVWGQHEQYF.